This T cell receptor beta chain was identified in a study of CD8 T cells in ankylosing spondylitis. Points from the study as a whole: As reported, disease-linked clones showed significant enrichment in matched ankylosing spondylitis synovial fluid.

A single record per CDR3 protein comes from TCRdb applying MiXCR to the 5' RACE reads. The data contain 200,000 to 250,000 distinct CDR3 sequences, about 10% of them singletons. Germline trimming cut 6 bases from V and 3 bases from J; bases unmatched to any gene: 4. Germline V gene sequence: CDR1 WNHNN, CDR2 SYGVQD (reference sequence). This CDR3 has 13 residues. This clonotype was counted at least ten times. Its target is unknown. The rearrangement uses TRBV10-1 and TRBJ2-7; 8 bases align to TRBD1. The specimen was blood, either unsorted or a sorted T cell fraction (not recorded which). This sequence originates from a male donor with ankylosing spondylitis or in good health (not recorded which). The CDR3 bases are TGCGCCAGCAGCGACGGACAGGGCTACGAGCAGTACTTC. Protein: CASSDGQGYEQYF.